The 15 T cell receptor beta chains presented below share a single source sample, sequenced in a study of CXCR3-negative and CXCR3-positive naive CD8 T cells. What these receptors recognize is not known. General observations from the study: CXCR3-positive naive cells carried more hydrophobic TRB CDR3s than CXCR3-negative naive cells did.

5' RACE with UMI labels generated the TRB cDNA libraries. TCRdb reanalyzed the 5' RACE reads and collapses them to one entry per CDR3 protein, without DNA. Its listing shows about 150,000 distinct CDR3 sequences. Sequenced input: naive CXCR3+ CD8+ T cells from blood. Sample subset: CD45RO-CCR7+CD27+CD95- naive CD8+ T cells expressing CXCR3 (TNR3+). The receptor set was obtained from a human donor in good health. Some clones in this sample may be carry-over from other donors' samples.

CDR3 residues: CASSLGLAEQETQYF. The chain links TRBV7-3 to TRBJ2-5; TCRdb's D call of TRBD2 is untestable without DNA. CDR3 length: 15 amino acids. The germline CDR1 and CDR2 sequences are SGHTA and FQGTGA. Together with reference TRBV7-3 and TRBJ2-5, the CDR3 gives the full variable domain: GAGVSQTPSNKVTEKGKYVELRCDPISGHTALYWYRQSLGQGPEFLIYFQGTGAADDSGLPNDRFFAVRPEGSVSTLKIQRTERGDSAVYLCASSLGLAEQETQYFGPGTRLLVL.

The chain recombines TRBV12-3 or TRBV12-4 with TRBJ2-7; TCRdb names TRBD2, which stays unverified in the absence of DNA. The CDR3 has 14 residues. CDR3: CASSFETSGVQQYF.

This rearrangement joins TRBV4-1 to TRBJ2-3; TCRdb calls TRBD2, which cannot be checked without DNA. The CDR3 is 18 residues long. Germline-derived CDR1 and CDR2 are MGHRA and YSYEKL. The CDR3 here is CASSQSHSVAGDTDTQYF.

The chain has TRBV11-2 and TRBJ2-2. Germline V gene lookup returns CDR1 SGHAT and CDR2 FQNNGV. This CDR3 region has 12 residues. The CDR3 is CASSLDSGELFF.

The chain uses TRBV7-8 and TRBJ1-2; TCRdb gives TRBD1 as the D gene, but with no DNA this cannot be confirmed. CDR1 SGHVS and CDR2 FQNEAQ come from the germline V gene. The CDR3 is made up of 15 amino acids. The CDR3 spells CASSYKQGVAYGYTF.

The chain employs TRBV28 and TRBJ2-7; TCRdb gives TRBD2 as the D gene, but with no DNA this cannot be confirmed. There are 13 residues in the CDR3. Per the germline V gene, CDR1 is MDHEN and CDR2 is SYDVKM. The chain's CDR3 is CASTPPLSYEQYF.

This chain links TRBV27 with TRBJ2-6; the TCRdb D gene call, TRBD1, has no DNA to confirm it. The length of the CDR3 is 18 residues. Looked up from germline, CDR1 is MNHEY and CDR2 is SMNVEV (reference sequence). CDR3: CASRSGGGWSSGANVLTF.

The chain couples TRBV15 to TRBJ2-3. Germline V CDR1 and CDR2: LNHNV, YYDKDF (reference sequence). CDR3 length: 15 amino acids. The CDR3 loop reads CATSRLGKGTDTQYF.

The chain carries TRBV7-9 and TRBJ2-2; TCRdb selects TRBD2, and the lack of DNA leaves this call unchecked. CDR1 is SEHNR, CDR2 FQNEAQ, per germline (reference sequence). The CDR3 loop spans 16 amino acids. CDR3 region: CASSPAGTSYTGELFF.

This rearrangement joins TRBV12-3 or TRBV12-4 to TRBJ2-7; the TRBD2 assignment by TCRdb is unverifiable without DNA. The CDR3 contains 17 residues. The chain's CDR3 is CASSQTGTSGHSYEQYF.

This chain joins TRBV5-5 and TRBJ2-3. The CDR3 has 16 amino acids. CDR1 and CDR2 from the germline V gene are SGHKS and YYEKEE (reference sequence). The CDR3 spells CASSLVEVLGTDTQYF.

The genes are TRBV6-2 or TRBV6-3 and TRBJ2-7; TCRdb's D call, TRBD2, is unchecked because there is no DNA. CDR3 length: 14 residues. Germline V gene data show CDR1 as MNHEY and CDR2 as SVGEGT. The CDR3 protein is CASSYKGGQYEQYF.

The chain recombines TRBV3-1 with TRBJ2-1; lacking DNA, the TRBD2 call made by TCRdb goes unchecked. The CDR3 has 16 residues. Per the germline V gene, CDR1 is LGHDT and CDR2 is YNNKEL (reference sequence). This chain's CDR3 is CASSQTTSIAYNEQFF.

The rearrangement joins TRBV18 to TRBJ1-1; TCRdb's assignment of TRBD1 cannot be checked, as there is no DNA. Germline V gene lookup returns CDR1 KGHSH and CDR2 LQKENI. CDR3 length equals 18 residues. CDR3: CASSPLTGVSAKGTEAFF.

This chain links TRBV5-1 with TRBJ2-5; TCRdb's assignment of TRBD1 cannot be checked, as there is no DNA. The CDR3 is made up of 14 amino acids. Germline CDR1 SGHRS, CDR2 YFSETQ. CDR3 loop: CASSLDPGEETQYF.